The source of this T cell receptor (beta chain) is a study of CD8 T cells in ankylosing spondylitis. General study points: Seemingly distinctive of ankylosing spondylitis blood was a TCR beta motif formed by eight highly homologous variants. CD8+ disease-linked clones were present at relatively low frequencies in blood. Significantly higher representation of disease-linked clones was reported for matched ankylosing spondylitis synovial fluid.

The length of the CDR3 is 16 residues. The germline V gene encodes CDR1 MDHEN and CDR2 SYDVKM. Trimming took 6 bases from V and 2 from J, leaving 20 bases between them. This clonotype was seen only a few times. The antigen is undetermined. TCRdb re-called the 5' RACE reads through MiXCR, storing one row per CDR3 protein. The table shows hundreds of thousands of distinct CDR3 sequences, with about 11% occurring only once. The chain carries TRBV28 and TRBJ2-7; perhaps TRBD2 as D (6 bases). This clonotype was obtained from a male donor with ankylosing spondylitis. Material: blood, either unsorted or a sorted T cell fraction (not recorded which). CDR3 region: CASSFGPGLSTYEQYF. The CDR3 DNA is TGTGCCAGCAGCTTCGGACCAGGACTATCAACCTACGAGCAGTACTTC.